One T cell receptor (beta chain) is described in this entry. Its specificity is unknown. The record originates from a study of OX40 agonist ivuxolimab in advanced cancers. Looking at the study overall: The drug used for patients, ivuxolimab, was an agonistic anti-OX40 (CD134) antibody. Study-wide results and limits: Partial responders dosed at 0.1-3.0 mg/kg displayed clonal expansion ranking among the lowest.

This CDR3 comprises 15 residues. Trimming took 4 bases from V and 4 from J, leaving 16 bases between them. The germline V gene encodes CDR1 MNHEY and CDR2 SVGAGI. Measured with immunoSEQ multiplex PCR; TCRdb has only the in-frame clones, and not every one. The sample contains 30,000 to 45,000 clones, over 75% of which appear only once. Any history of autoimmune disease or systemic immunosuppression disqualified patients. Sequencing was performed on CD4+ or CD8+ T cells sorted from blood, taken in a trial of the OX40 agonist ivuxolimab. This clonotype was sampled from an adult with an advanced solid tumor such as melanoma, head and neck, liver or kidney cancer. The rearrangement links TRBV6-5 to TRBJ1-2; D is perhaps TRBD1 (6 bases). CDR3 in DNA: TGTGCCAGCAGTTCTCTAACAGGACAGCTCTATGGCTACACCTTC. This gives the protein CASSSLTGQLYGYTF.